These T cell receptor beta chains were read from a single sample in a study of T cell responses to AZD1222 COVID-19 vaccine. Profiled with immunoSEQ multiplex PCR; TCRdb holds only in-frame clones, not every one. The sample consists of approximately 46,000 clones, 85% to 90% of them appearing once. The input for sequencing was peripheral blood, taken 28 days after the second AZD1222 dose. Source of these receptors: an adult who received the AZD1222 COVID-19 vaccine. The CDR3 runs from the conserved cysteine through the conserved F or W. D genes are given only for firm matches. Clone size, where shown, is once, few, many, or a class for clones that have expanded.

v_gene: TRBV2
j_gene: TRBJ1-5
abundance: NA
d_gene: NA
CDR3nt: TGTGCCAGCAGTGAAAGGCCCCCAGGGACCAATCAGCCCCAGCATTTT
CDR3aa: CASSERPPGTNQPQHF

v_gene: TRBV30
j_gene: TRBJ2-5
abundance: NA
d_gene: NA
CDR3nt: TGTGCCTGGAGTGTAAAAGCTATAGGGAAAGAGACCCAGTACTTC
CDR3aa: CAWSVKAIGKETQYF

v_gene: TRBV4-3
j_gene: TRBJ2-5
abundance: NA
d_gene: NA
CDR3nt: TGCGCCAGCAGCCAAGATCTACAGGGAGGAGAGACCCAGTACTTC
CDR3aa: CASSQDLQGGETQYF

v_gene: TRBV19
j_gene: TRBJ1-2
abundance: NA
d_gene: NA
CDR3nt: TGTGCCAGTAGTGTAAGGGACGGACGACACCTTTACTTC
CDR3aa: CASSVRDGRHLYF

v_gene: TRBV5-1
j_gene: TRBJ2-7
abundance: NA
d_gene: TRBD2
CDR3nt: TGCGCCAGCAGCGTTTCATGGACTAGCGGGACAGCCGAGCAGTACTTC
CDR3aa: CASSVSWTSGTAEQYF

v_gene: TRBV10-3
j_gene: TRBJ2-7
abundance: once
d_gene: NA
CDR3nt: TGTGCCATCAGTGAGAATGAAGTAACAGCCTCCTACGAGCAGTACTTC
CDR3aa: CAISENEVTASYEQYF

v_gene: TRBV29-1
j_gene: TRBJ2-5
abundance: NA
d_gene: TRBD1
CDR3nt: TGCAGCGCCGCCAGGGGGCAACAAGAGACCCAGTACTTC
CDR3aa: CSAARGQQETQYF

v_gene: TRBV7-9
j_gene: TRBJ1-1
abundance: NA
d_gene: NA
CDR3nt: TGTGCCAGCAGCTACCAACAACCCCTGCAGAGGAACACTGAAGCTTTCTTT
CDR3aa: CASSYQQPLQRNTEAFF

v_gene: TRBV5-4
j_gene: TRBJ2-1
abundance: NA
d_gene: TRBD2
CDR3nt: TGTGCCAGCAGTCACCCTAGCGGAACATACAATGAGCAGTTCTTC
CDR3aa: CASSHPSGTYNEQFF

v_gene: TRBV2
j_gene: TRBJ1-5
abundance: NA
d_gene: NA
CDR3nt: TGTGCCAGCAACTCTGACGAACGTAATCAGCCCCAGCATTTT
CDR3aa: CASNSDERNQPQHF

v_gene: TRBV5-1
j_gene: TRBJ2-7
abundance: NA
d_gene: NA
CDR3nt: TGCGCCAGCAGCTTGGATCGGGCCGGAGAGCAGTACTTC
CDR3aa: CASSLDRAGEQYF

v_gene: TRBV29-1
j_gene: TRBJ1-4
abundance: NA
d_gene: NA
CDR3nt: TGCAGCGCCCAAGACGGAGCTGACGGTGAAAAACTGTTTTTT
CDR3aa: CSAQDGADGEKLFF

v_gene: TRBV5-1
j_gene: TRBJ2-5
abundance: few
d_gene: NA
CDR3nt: TGCGCCTCTCAGTCGAGAATTGGGGGACGGGGTGAGACCCAGTACTTC
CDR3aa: CASQSRIGGRGETQYF

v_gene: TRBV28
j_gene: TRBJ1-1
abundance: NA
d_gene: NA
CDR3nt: TGTGCCAGCAGTTCCTCAGGGATGAACACTGAAGCTTTCTTT
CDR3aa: CASSSSGMNTEAFF

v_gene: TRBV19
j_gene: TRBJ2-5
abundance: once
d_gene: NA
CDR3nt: TGTGCCAGTAAACGGGCCCGTGAAGAGACCCAGTACTTC
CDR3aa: CASKRAREETQYF

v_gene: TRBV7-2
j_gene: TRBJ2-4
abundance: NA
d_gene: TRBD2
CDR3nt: TGTGCCAGCAGCCCACCGGCGGGACTAGCGGGAGTGGACATTCAGTACTTC
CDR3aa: CASSPPAGLAGVDIQYF

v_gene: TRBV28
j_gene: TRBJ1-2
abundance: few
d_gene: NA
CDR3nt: TGTGCCAGCAGACCTTCCACTAACTATGGCTACACCTTC
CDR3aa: CASRPSTNYGYTF

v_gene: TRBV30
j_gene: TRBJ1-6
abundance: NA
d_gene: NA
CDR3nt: TGTGCCTGGAGTTTATCCGTTTCACCCCTCCACTTT
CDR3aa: CAWSLSVSPLHF

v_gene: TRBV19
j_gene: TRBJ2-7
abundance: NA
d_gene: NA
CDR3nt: TGTGCCAGTAGTACAATTGGGCAGAGGACCTACGAGCAGTACTTC
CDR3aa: CASSTIGQRTYEQYF

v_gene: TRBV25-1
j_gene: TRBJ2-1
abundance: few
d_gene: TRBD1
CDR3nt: TGTGCCAGCAGTGACCCGACAGGGTTCTCTGAGCAGTTCTTC
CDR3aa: CASSDPTGFSEQFF

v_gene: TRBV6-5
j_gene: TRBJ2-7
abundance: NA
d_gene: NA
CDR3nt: TGTGCCAGCACTCCCCCAGGCGGAGGCGAGCAGTACTTC
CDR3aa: CASTPPGGGEQYF

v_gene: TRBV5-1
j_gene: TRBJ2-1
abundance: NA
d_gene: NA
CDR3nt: TGCGCCAGCAGCTTGGTAGGACAGTCTCTAATCTACAATGAGCAGTTCTTC
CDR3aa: CASSLVGQSLIYNEQFF

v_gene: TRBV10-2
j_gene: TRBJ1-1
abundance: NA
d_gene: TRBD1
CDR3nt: TGCGCCAGCAGTGAAAACAGGGGGGGTACTGAAGCTTTCTTT
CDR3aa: CASSENRGGTEAFF

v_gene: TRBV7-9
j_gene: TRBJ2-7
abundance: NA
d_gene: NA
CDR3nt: TGTGCCAGCAGCTTAGCGGCCGGGAACGAGCAGTACTTC
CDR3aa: CASSLAAGNEQYF

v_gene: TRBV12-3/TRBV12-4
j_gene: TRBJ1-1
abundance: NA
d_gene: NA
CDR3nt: TGTGCCAGCAGTCTCCCCCGTAGGGCTGAAGCTTTCTTT
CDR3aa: CASSLPRRAEAFF

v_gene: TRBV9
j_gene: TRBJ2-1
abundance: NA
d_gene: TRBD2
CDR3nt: TGTGCCAGCAGCGATAACCCCGGGACTAGCCGGGGTGCCTACAATGTGCAGTTCTTC
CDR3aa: CASSDNPGTSRGAYNVQFF

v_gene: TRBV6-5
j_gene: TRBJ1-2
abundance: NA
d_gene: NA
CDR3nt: TGTGCCAGCAAGGGCAGTTCTAACTATGGCTACACCTTC
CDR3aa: CASKGSSNYGYTF

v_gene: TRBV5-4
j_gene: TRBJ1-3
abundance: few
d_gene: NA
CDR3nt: TGTGCCAGCAGCTTGGGGCACTCTGTGGCTGGAAACACCATATATTTT
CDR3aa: CASSLGHSVAGNTIYF

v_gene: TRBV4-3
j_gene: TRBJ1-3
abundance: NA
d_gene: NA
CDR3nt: TGCGCCAGCAGCCAAGGGGGGGAGGGAACCGGAAACACCATATATTTT
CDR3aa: CASSQGGEGTGNTIYF

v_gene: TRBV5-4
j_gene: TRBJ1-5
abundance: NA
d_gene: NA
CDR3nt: TGTGCCAGCAGCTACCTGGCGGTTCTCCATCAGCCCCAGCATTTT
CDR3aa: CASSYLAVLHQPQHF

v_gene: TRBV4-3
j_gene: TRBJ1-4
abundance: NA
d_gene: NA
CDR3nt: TGCGCCAGCAGCCAAGAATATGGCAGGTCTGAAAAACTGTTTTTT
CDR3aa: CASSQEYGRSEKLFF

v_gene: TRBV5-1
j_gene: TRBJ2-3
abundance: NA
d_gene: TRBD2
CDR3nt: TGCGCCAGCAGCTTAAGGACTAGCGGGGGCTCCACAGATACGCAGTATTTT
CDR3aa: CASSLRTSGGSTDTQYF

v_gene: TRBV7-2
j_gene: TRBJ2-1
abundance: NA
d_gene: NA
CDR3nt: TGTGCCAGCAGCTCCCGTACTAGTGTTAATGAGCAGTTCTTC
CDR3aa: CASSSRTSVNEQFF

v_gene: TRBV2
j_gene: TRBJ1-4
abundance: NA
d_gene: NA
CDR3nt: TGTGCCAGCAGGCGAAGACGAGGCGAACTTGAAAAACTGTTTTTT
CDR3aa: CASRRRRGELEKLFF

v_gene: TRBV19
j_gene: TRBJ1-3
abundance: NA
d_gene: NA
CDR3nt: TGTGCCAGTAGTATGTGGGGGCCTGGAAACACCATATATTTT
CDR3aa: CASSMWGPGNTIYF

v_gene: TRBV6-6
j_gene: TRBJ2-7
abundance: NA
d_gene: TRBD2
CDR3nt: TGTGCCAGCAGTTACTCGATACTAGCGGTACCCTACGAGCAGTACTTC
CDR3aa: CASSYSILAVPYEQYF

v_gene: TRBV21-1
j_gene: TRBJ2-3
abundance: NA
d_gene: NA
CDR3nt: TGTGCCAGCCCAGAACGCAAGGCCTCCACAGATACGCAGTATTTT
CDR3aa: CASPERKASTDTQYF

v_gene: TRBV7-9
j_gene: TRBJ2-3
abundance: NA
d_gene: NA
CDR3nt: TGTGCCAGCAGCTTAGCGGGACAAGACAGCACAGATACGCAGTATTTT
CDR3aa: CASSLAGQDSTDTQYF

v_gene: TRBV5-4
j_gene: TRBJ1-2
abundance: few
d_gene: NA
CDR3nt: TGTGCCAGCAGGCTAACCGGGGGCTATGGCTACACCTTC
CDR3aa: CASRLTGGYGYTF

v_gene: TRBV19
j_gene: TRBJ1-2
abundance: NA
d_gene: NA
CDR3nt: TGTGCCAGTAGTAAAACATTTGTCGACCATGGCTACACCTTC
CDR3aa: CASSKTFVDHGYTF

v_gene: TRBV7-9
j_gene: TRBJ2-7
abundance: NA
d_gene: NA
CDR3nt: TGTGCCAGCAGCTTAGATCCGTGGCAGCGCGAGCAGTACTTC
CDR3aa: CASSLDPWQREQYF